This TCR beta chain was recovered during a study of T cells in Graves' hyperthyroidism and ophthalmopathy. Germline loops: CDR1 MNHEY, CDR2 SVGEGT. CDR3 length equals 14 residues. Between the trimmed V and J ends, which lost 6 bases and 2 bases, there was a span of 14 bases. Amplification of TCR beta CDR3 regions used RNA as the template. The TCR CDR3 first-round RT-PCR relied on the HTBI primer set. Each CDR3 protein is one row after TCRdb ran MiXCR on the multiplex PCR reads. Among about 560,000 distinct CDR3 sequences listed, 14% were seen once. With a duration under 2 months, the hyperthyroidism was newly diagnosed in patients aged 18 to 65.

V gene TRBV6-2 or TRBV6-3 combines with J gene TRBJ2-7; D not resolved. This clonotype was obtained from a woman between 40 and 50 years old with Graves' hyperthyroidism. Material for sequencing was blood. The CDR3 coding sequence is TGTGCCAGCAGCTCGAGACGAGCCCCCTACGAGCAGTACTTC. Encoded protein: CASSSRRAPYEQYF.